Presented here are 13 T cell receptor beta chains from one specimen sequenced in a study of T cells after somatic rescue of genetic block. The table came from immunoSEQ multiplex PCR; TCRdb's copy has only in-frame clones and leaves some out. The table includes tens of thousands of clones, 90% detected once. The sample consisted of peripheral blood mononuclear cells (PBMCs). The receptors originated from a woman aged 18-29 years.

The V gene is TRBV5-1, the J gene TRBJ2-3; weak D call: TRBD2 (6 bases). Germline loops: CDR1 SGHRS, CDR2 YFSETQ. The CDR3 runs 19 residues. With 4 bases removed from V and 1 base from J, the gap between germline ends came to 25 bases. The CDR3 nucleotides are TGCGCCAGCAGCCGAATAAACGAGGGCGGGGATCTCGGCACAGATACGCAGTATTTT. This gives the protein CASSRINEGGDLGTDTQYF.

The V gene is TRBV2, the J gene TRBJ2-1; the D gene is possibly TRBD2 (5 bases). Germline CDR1 reads SNHLY; CDR2 reads FYNNEI. The CDR3 spans 16 residues. Trimming took 7 bases from V and 4 from J, leaving 20 bases between them. The CDR3 region has the DNA TGTGCCAGCACAACAAACGGCCTAGCTGGGTACAATGAGCAGTTCTTC. Translation: CASTTNGLAGYNEQFF.

The chain uses TRBV19 and TRBJ2-1; D not certain. The CDR3 runs 13 residues. Germline CDR1 and CDR2: LNHDA and SQIVND (reference sequence). V lost 3 bases to trimming and J lost 4 bases, with 7 bases between them. The CDR3 spells CASSIDGYNEQFF. The CDR3 DNA reads as TGTGCCAGTAGTATCGACGGATACAATGAGCAGTTCTTC.

CDR3 bases: TGTGCCAGCAGCCAACTTAGCGGGAGTGGGGTATATACGCAGTATTTT. Translated: CASSQLSGSGVYTQYF. The chain carries TRBV5-6 and TRBJ2-3; 9 bases align to TRBD2. J gave up 7 bases and V 4 bases, and 13 bases lay outside the gene matches. Germline V CDR1 and CDR2: SGHDT, YYEEEE. The CDR3 loop spans 16 amino acids.

The chain uses TRBV9 and TRBJ2-2, with a tentative D call TRBD2 (6 bases). The CDR3 loop spans 17 amino acids. Germline lookup yields CDR1 SGDLS and CDR2 YYNGEE. V lost 0 bases and J 1 base, leaving 13 bases between the germline ends. The CDR3 reads CASSVGGVAENTGELFF. The CDR3 DNA reads TGTGCCAGCAGCGTAGGGGGAGTAGCGGAGAACACCGGGGAGCTGTTTTTT. Complete variable domain (other parts from reference TRBV9 and TRBJ2-2): DSGVTQTPKHLITATGQRVTLRCSPRSGDLSVYWYQQSLDQGLQFLIQYYNGEERAKGNILERFSAQQFPDLHSELNLSSLELGDSALYFCASSVGGVAENTGELFFGEGSRLTVL.

The chain links TRBV28 to TRBJ1-3; tentatively, D is TRBD1 (5 bases). CDR3 length: 16 residues. The germline CDR1 and CDR2 sequences are MDHEN and SYDVKM. The germline V and J ends were trimmed by 3 bases and 0 bases, with 12 bases remaining between them. The CDR3 DNA is TGTGCCAGCAGTTTGCCGGGACGTATCTCTGGAAACACCATATATTTT. Its translation is CASSLPGRISGNTIYF.

Only a few counts were recorded for this clone. The V gene is TRBV5-4, the J gene TRBJ2-7, with 11 positions matching TRBD2. Germline loops: CDR1 SGHNT, CDR2 YYREEE (reference sequence). The CDR3 has 16 amino acids. Losses at the gene ends were 4 bases for V and 3 bases for J; bases not matched to a gene: 9. This chain's CDR3 is CASSRFLAGGDYEQYF. As DNA, the CDR3 is TGTGCCAGCAGCCGTTTTCTAGCGGGAGGCGACTACGAGCAGTACTTC.

The CDR3: CAWRGTGTSPLHF. CDR3 DNA sequence: TGTGCCTGGAGGGGGACAGGGACTTCACCCCTCCACTTT. The rearrangement uses TRBV30 and TRBJ1-6, with 9 nucleotides matching TRBD1. The CDR3 sequence is 13 residues long. Germline CDR1 is GTSNPN and CDR2 is SVGIG (reference sequence). The ends lost 3 bases at V and 9 bases at J; junction bases unmatched: 3.

As concerns this clone: Other DNA sequences in this sample translate to the same CDR3. The chain couples TRBV28 to TRBJ2-7, with TRBD1 matching 8 bases. Losses at the gene ends were 3 bases for V and 3 bases for J; bases not matched to a gene: 4. Germline loops: CDR1 MDHEN, CDR2 SYDVKM. The CDR3 loop spans 14 amino acids. CDR3 nucleotides: TGTGCCAGCAGTTTGGCAGGGGGCGGCTACGAGCAGTACTTC. As protein: CASSLAGGGYEQYF.

The rearrangement links TRBV5-6 to TRBJ1-2, with 10 positions matching TRBD1. Germline CDR1 SGHDT, CDR2 YYEEEE. This CDR3 spans 16 amino acids. V lost 4 bases and J lost 3; bases outside the gene matches: 9. CDR3: CASSLGRGTGDYGYTF. In DNA form, the CDR3 reads TGTGCCAGCAGCCTGGGCAGGGGGACAGGGGACTATGGCTACACCTTC.

CDR3 residues: CASSIPYEQYF. CDR3 sequence (DNA): TGTGCCAGCAGCATACCCTACGAGCAGTACTTC. The gene calls are TRBV11-2 and TRBJ2-7; D is uncertain. V gave up 5 bases and J gave up 2 bases, with 4 bases separating them. The CDR3 extends over 11 amino acids. Germline V lookup: CDR1 SGHAT, CDR2 FQNNGV.

The rearrangement joins TRBV5-1 to TRBJ2-5; 8 bases match TRBD1. J lost 4 bases, V lost 4 bases, and 3 bases had no gene match. The CDR3 has 13 residues. Per germline, CDR1 SGHRS and CDR2 YFSETQ. CDR3 residues: CASSPGQGETQYF. The CDR3 nucleotides read TGCGCCAGCAGCCCTGGACAGGGAGAGACCCAGTACTTC.

This clone was counted once. The chain joins TRBV6-6 to TRBJ2-7, with D possibly TRBD2 on 5 matching bases. The CDR3 loop spans 12 amino acids. The V gene lost 7 bases and the J gene lost 5 bases, with 12 bases spanning the gap. CDR1 MNHNY and CDR2 SVGAGI come from the germline V gene (reference sequence). The CDR3 DNA reads as TGTGCCAGCACCTCGGACGGGGACGAGCAGTACTTC. Its protein is CASTSDGDEQYF.